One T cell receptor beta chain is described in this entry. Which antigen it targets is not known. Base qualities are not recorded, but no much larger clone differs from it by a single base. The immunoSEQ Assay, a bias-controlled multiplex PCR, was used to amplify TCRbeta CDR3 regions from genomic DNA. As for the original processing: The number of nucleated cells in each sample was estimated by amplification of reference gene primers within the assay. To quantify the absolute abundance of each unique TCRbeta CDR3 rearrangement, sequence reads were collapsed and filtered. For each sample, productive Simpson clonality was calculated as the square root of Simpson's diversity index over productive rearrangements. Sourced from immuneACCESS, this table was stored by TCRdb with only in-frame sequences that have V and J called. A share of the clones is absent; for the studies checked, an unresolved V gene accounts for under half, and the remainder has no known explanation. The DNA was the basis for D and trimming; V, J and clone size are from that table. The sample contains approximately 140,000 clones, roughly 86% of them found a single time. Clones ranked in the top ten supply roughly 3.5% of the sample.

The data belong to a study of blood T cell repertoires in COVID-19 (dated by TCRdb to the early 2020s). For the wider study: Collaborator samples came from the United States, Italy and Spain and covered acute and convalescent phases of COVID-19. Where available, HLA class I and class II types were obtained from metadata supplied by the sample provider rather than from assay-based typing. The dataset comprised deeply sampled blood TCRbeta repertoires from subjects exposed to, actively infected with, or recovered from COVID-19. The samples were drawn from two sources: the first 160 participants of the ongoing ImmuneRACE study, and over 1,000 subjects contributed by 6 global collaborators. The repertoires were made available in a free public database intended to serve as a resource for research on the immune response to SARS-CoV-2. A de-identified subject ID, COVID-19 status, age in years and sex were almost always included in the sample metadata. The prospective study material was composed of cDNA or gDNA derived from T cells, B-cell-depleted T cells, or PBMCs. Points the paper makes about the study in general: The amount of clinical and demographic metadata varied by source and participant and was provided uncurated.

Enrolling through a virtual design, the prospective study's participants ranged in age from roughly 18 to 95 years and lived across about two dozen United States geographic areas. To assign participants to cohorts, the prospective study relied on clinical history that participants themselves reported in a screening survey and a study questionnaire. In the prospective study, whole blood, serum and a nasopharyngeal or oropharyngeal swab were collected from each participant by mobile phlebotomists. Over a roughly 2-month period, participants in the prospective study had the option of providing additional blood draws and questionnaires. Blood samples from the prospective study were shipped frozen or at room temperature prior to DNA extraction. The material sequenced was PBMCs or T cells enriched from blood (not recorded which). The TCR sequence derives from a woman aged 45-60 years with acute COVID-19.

The DNA sequence follows: TGTGCCAGCATCAAACAGGCAGTGCACTATGGCTACACCTTC. Its protein is CASIKQAVHYGYTF. The sequence links TRBV28 to TRBJ1-2, and possibly TRBD1, on 5 matching bases. V drops 7 bases and J drops 3 bases, leaving 15 bases in between. The germline V gene provides CDR1 MDHEN and CDR2 SYDVKM. Including cysteine and phenylalanine, the CDR3 has 14 amino acids. Only the CDR3 part of the read is kept: 42 bases, read in frame from the first base.